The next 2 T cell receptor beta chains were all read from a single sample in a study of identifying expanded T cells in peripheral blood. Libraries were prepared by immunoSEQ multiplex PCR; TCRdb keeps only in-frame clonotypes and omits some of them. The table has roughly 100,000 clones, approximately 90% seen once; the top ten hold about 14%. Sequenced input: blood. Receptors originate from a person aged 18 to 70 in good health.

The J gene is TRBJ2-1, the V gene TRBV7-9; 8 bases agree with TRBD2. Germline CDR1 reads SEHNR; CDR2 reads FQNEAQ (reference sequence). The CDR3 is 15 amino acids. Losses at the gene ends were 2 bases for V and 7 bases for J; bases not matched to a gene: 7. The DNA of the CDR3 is TGTGCCAGCAGCTTAAGACTAGCGTCAAAAAATGAGCAGTTCTTC. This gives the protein CASSLRLASKNEQFF.

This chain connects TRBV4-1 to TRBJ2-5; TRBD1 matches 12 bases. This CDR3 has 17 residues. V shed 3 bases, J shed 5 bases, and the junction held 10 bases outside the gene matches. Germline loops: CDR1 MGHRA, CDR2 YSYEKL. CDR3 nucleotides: TGCGCCAGCAGCCACCGGTGGGGGACAGGGGGCTTGGAGACCCAGTACTTC. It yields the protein CASSHRWGTGGLETQYF.